This T cell receptor beta chain came from a study of control samples from healthy donors and cancer patients (dated by TCRdb to the early 2020s). A remark on this clone: Its antigen remains unidentified. Per-nucleotide qualities are absent, and no much larger clonotype sits a single base away.

The method behind the library was the immunoSEQ multiplex PCR assay. Entries here come from immuneACCESS through TCRdb and include only in-frame sequences with V and J called. Some clones fail to appear in such tables; in the studies checked, an unresolved V gene covers under half of the shortfall, and the cause of the remainder is unknown. The sample profile shows 390,000 or so clones; 75% to 95% of them were found once. The ten biggest clones cover roughly 6.4% of the sample. Input material: PBMCs. The receptor was isolated from a man aged 40-55 years with head and neck cancer.

At the DNA level, the sequence is TGTGCCAGCAGCGCCCGACTAGGTTCTAACTATGGCTACACCTTC. This codes for CASSARLGSNYGYTF. This sequence uses TRBV9 and TRBJ1-2; the D gene lacks a confident call. V and J are truncated by 3 bases and 0 bases respectively, leaving an intervening sequence of 12 bases. Counted from cysteine to phenylalanine, this CDR3 has 15 amino acids. Of the read, only the CDR3 DNA is kept; its 45 bases are in frame from base 1. CDR1 and CDR2, per the germline V gene, are SGDLS and YYNGEE.